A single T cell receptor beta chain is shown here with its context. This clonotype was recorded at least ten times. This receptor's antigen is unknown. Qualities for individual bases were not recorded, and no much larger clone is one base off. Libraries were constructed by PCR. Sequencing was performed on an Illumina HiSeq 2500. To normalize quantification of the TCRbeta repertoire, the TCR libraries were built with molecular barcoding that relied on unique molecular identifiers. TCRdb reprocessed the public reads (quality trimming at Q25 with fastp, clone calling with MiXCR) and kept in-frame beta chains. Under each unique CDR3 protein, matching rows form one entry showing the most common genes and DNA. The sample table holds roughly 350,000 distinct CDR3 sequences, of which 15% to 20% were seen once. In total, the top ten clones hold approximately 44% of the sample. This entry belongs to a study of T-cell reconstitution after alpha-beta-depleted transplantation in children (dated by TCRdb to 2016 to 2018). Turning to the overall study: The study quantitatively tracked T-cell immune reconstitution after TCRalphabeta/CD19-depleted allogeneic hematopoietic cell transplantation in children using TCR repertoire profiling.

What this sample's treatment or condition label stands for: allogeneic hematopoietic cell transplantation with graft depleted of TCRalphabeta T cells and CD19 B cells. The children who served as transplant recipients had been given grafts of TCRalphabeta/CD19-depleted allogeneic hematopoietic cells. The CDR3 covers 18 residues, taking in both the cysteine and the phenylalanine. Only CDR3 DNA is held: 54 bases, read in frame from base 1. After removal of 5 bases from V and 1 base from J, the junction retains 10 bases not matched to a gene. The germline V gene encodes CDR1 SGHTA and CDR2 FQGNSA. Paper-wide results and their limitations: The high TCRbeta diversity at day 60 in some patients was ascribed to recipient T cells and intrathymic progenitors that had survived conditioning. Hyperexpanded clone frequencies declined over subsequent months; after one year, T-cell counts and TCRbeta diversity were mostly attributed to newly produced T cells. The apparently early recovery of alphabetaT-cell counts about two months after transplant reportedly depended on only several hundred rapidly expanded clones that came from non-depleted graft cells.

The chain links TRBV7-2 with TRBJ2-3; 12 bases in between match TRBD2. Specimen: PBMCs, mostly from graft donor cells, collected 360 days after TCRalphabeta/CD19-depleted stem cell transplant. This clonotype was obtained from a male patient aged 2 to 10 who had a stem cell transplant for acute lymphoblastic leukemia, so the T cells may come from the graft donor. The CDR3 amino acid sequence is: CASSRRRTSGTGTDTQYF. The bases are TGTGCCAGCAGCCGCAGGAGGACTAGCGGGACTGGCACAGATACGCAGTATTTT.